This entry lists 24 T cell receptor beta chains sequenced from one sample in a study of blood T cell repertoires in COVID-19. The method was immunoSEQ multiplex PCR; TCRdb's version includes in-frame clones alone and lacks a portion of them. The table shows 360,000 or so clones, with more than 75% occurring only once. The sample was PBMCs or T cells enriched from blood (not recorded which). The receptors here all came from a woman between 25 and 40 years old who had recovered from COVID-19.

This clone was recorded once. V gene TRBV30 combines with J gene TRBJ2-3; TRBD1 matches at 9 bases. The ends lost 3 bases at V and 5 bases at J; junction bases unmatched: 6. Germline CDR1 reads GTSNPN; CDR2 reads SVGIG (reference sequence). The CDR3 is 14 residues long. This chain's CDR3 is CAWSPGQGGDTQYF. The CDR3 nucleotides read TGTGCCTGGAGCCCGGGACAGGGAGGAGATACGCAGTATTTT.

This clone was detected once. This chain's CDR3 is CASSGGTPDEQFF. In DNA form, the CDR3 reads TGTGCCAGCAGCGGCGGAACACCGGATGAGCAGTTCTTC. This rearrangement joins TRBV5-4 to TRBJ2-1; D remains ambiguous. This CDR3 contains 13 residues. CDR1 is SGHNT, CDR2 YYREEE, per germline (reference sequence). V gave up 4 bases and J gave up 8 bases, with 13 bases separating them. The complete variable domain, with remaining parts taken from reference TRBV5-4 and TRBJ2-1, reads ETGVTQSPTHLIKTRGQQVTLRCSSQSGHNTVSWYQQALGQGPQFIFQYYREEENGRGNFPPRFSGLQFPNYSSELNVNALELDDSALYLCASSGGTPDEQFFGPGTRLTVL.

The chain joins TRBV11-2 to TRBJ2-1, with TRBD2 matching 7 bases. V lost 5 bases, J lost 3 bases, and 10 bases stayed unmatched. The CDR3 covers 16 residues. Germline-derived CDR1 and CDR2 are SGHAT and FQNNGV. CDR3 sequence: CASSGRAGPGYNEQFF. In DNA form, the CDR3 reads TGTGCCAGCAGCGGGAGGGCGGGTCCCGGCTACAATGAGCAGTTCTTC.

J is TRBJ2-3 and V is TRBV3-1 (or the pseudogene TRBV3-2), with 9 bases aligning to TRBD2. The germline V gene has CDR1 LGHDT and CDR2 YNNKEL (reference sequence). Trimming cost V 1 base and J 2 bases; bases outside gene matches: 4. The CDR3 contains 16 residues. The CDR3 DNA reads as TGTGCCAGCAGCCAAGTTTCTAGCGGGGTCACAGATACGCAGTATTTT. It specifies CASSQVSSGVTDTQYF.

This clone has a handful of counts. The rearrangement uses TRBV18 and TRBJ2-2, with D perhaps TRBD1 (6 bases). Looked up from germline, CDR1 is KGHSH and CDR2 is LQKENI. The CDR3 spans 16 residues. Trimming shortened V by 2 bases and J by 7 bases, and 17 bases separated the two germline ends. The CDR3 sequence: CASSPAGGGAVGELFF. The DNA for the CDR3 is TGTGCCAGCTCACCAGCTGGGGGCGGCGCGGTCGGGGAGCTGTTTTTT.

The V call is TRBV3-1 (or the pseudogene TRBV3-2), the J call TRBJ2-1; D is ambiguous. The length of the CDR3 is 16 residues. The germline V gene has CDR1 LGHDT and CDR2 YNNKEL (reference sequence). V was pared by 3 bases and J by 2 bases, with 14 bases between. The CDR3 is CASSQGWQAPYNEQFF. CDR3 nucleotides: TGTGCCAGCAGCCAGGGTTGGCAGGCACCCTACAATGAGCAGTTCTTC.

The rearrangement uses TRBV27 and TRBJ1-2, with 11 nucleotides matching TRBD1. Germline-derived CDR1 and CDR2 are MNHEY and SMNVEV (reference sequence). V was pared by 8 bases and J by 8 bases, with 10 bases of the junction left unmatched. This CDR3 region has 14 residues. The CDR3 DNA follows: TGTGCCAGCGGTCAATGGGGACAGGGGGAAGGCTACACCTTC. Its translation is CASGQWGQGEGYTF.

This chain uses TRBV11-3 with TRBJ2-2; TRBD2 aligns across 8 bases. Per germline, CDR1 SGHNT and CDR2 YENEEA. This CDR3 region has 14 residues. V dropped 4 bases and J dropped 5; count of bases not matched to a gene: 3. The CDR3 sequence is CASSWSGSTGELFF. DNA of the CDR3: TGTGCCAGCAGCTGGAGCGGGAGTACCGGGGAGCTGTTTTTT.

V is TRBV10-2 and J is TRBJ2-7, with 7 nucleotides matching TRBD2. CDR3 length: 15 amino acids. The germline gives CDR1 WSHSY, CDR2 SAAADI. V dropped 0 bases and J dropped 3; count of bases not matched to a gene: 5. CDR3 nucleotides: TGCGCCAGCAGTGAGTCGAGCGGGGCCATCTACGAGCAGTACTTC. Amino acids: CASSESSGAIYEQYF.

This clone has just a few counts. The chain is built from TRBV19 and TRBJ1-1; D possibly corresponds to TRBD1 (5 bases). The CDR3 has 14 residues. The ends were cut back, 5 bases at V and 1 base at J, with 11 bases in the middle. Germline V lookup: CDR1 LNHDA, CDR2 SQIVND (reference sequence). The CDR3 region is CASSSRQQNTEAFF. As DNA, the CDR3 is TGTGCCAGTAGTTCCCGACAGCAGAACACTGAAGCTTTCTTT.

The V gene is TRBV6-5, the J gene TRBJ1-4; 10 nucleotides line up with TRBD1. Germline CDR1 and CDR2: MNHEY and SVGAGI. The length of the CDR3 is 16 residues. With 4 bases clipped from V and 4 bases from J, the junction kept 6 bases outside the gene matches. DNA of the CDR3: TGTGCCAGCAGTTTCGACAGGGGGCACGTTAATGAAAAACTGTTTTTT. Protein: CASSFDRGHVNEKLFF.

This chain links TRBV28 with TRBJ1-1; maybe TRBD1 (6 bases). Trimming pared 9 bases from V and 1 base from J, leaving 15 bases between. In germline, CDR1 is MDHEN, CDR2 SYDVKM. The CDR3 runs 14 residues. The CDR3 is CASRRGGPNTEAFF. The CDR3 nucleotides are TGTGCCAGTAGACGGGGGGGCCCGAACACTGAAGCTTTCTTT.

The CDR3 DNA is TGCGCCAGCAGCACTGGAGTGGGCCAAGAGACCCAGTACTTC. Its translation is CASSTGVGQETQYF. The J gene is TRBJ2-5, the V gene TRBV5-1; D not certain. Germline CDR1 is SGHRS and CDR2 is YFSETQ. The CDR3 extends over 14 amino acids. Trimming shortened V by 4 bases and J by 1 base, and 11 bases separated the two germline ends.

The V gene is TRBV10-3, the J gene TRBJ2-7; D is unclear. The CDR3 has 14 amino acids. V lost 10 bases and J 3 bases, leaving 19 bases between the germline ends. Germline values: CDR1 ENHRY, CDR2 SYGVKD. The CDR3 DNA reads as TGTGCCACGGCCCTTATATGGGCAGGCTACGAGCAGTACTTC. Its protein is CATALIWAGYEQYF.

This clone appeared a few times. J is TRBJ2-1 and V is TRBV7-2, with 8 positions matching TRBD2. The CDR3 sequence is 16 residues long. Germline loops: CDR1 SGHTA, CDR2 FQGNSA. Trimming took 3 bases from V and 7 from J; bases not matched to a gene: 11. The CDR3 sequence is CASSFVSGSRLNEQFF. CDR3 in DNA: TGTGCCAGCAGCTTTGTGAGCGGGAGCAGGTTGAATGAGCAGTTCTTC.

The rearrangement links TRBV27 to TRBJ2-2; 8 bases agree with TRBD2. Germline V lookup: CDR1 MNHEY, CDR2 SMNVEV (reference sequence). V lost 3 bases and J lost 5; bases outside the gene matches: 2. CDR3 size: 14 residues. This CDR3 reads CASSFGGGTGELFF. In DNA form, the CDR3 reads TGTGCCAGCAGTTTCGGCGGGGGGACCGGGGAGCTGTTTTTT.

The rearrangement joins TRBV6-5 to TRBJ2-5, with a possible D match to TRBD1 (6 bases). This CDR3 is built from 14 residues. Germline V gene data show CDR1 as MNHEY and CDR2 as SVGAGI. Trimming removed 7 bases from V and 5 bases from J, with 17 bases in between. CDR3 DNA sequence: TGTGCCAGCACCCGTACAGGGTCTTGGGAGACCCAGTACTTC. Protein: CASTRTGSWETQYF.

J is TRBJ1-5 and V is TRBV18; TRBD1 matches at 9 bases. The germline CDR1 and CDR2 sequences are KGHSH and LQKENI. The CDR3 is 16 residues long. V was clipped by 3 bases and J by 7 bases; unmatched bases: 10. The CDR3: CASSPGQGRLLQPQHF. The CDR3 nucleotides are TGTGCCAGCTCACCCGGACAGGGGAGGTTACTACAGCCCCAGCATTTT.

For this clone: Other DNA sequences in this specimen translate into the identical CDR3. The rearrangement joins TRBV3-1 (or the pseudogene TRBV3-2) to TRBJ2-7; 9 bases agree with TRBD1. The V gene's germline CDR1 is LGHDT and CDR2 YNNKEL (reference sequence). The CDR3 runs 15 residues. V gave up 2 bases and J gave up 1 base; unmatched junction bases: 3. The CDR3 spells CASSQSGQGSYEQYF. Here the CDR3 DNA reads TGTGCCAGCAGCCAATCCGGACAGGGGTCCTACGAGCAGTACTTC.

The chain employs TRBV21-1 and TRBJ1-6; TRBD1 is taken as the D call from the table, unchecked against the DNA. TRBV21-1 is a pseudogene segment. This CDR3 comprises 16 residues. The CDR3 DNA follows: TGTGCCAGCAGCAAATCCGACAGCTCCTATAATTCACCCCTCCACTTT. Translating it yields CASSKSDSSYNSPLHF.

This chain uses TRBV19 with TRBJ2-1; 9 bases are shared with TRBD2. This CDR3 has 16 amino acids. Germline-derived CDR1 and CDR2 are LNHDA and SQIVND (reference sequence). V lost 6 bases, J lost 4 bases, and 10 bases stayed unmatched. CDR3 DNA: TGTGCCAGTAGGCCCTCGACTAGCGGAACTTACAATGAGCAGTTCTTC. Translating gives CASRPSTSGTYNEQFF.

The rearrangement joins TRBV9 to TRBJ2-1; TRBD2 matches 10 bases. CDR3 length: 16 amino acids. The germline gives CDR1 SGDLS, CDR2 YYNGEE. V trimming: 1 base; J trimming: 4 bases; junction bases outside the gene matches: 5. The CDR3 nucleotides read TGTGCCAGCAGCGTAAAAGCGGGGGGGACTTACAATGAGCAGTTCTTC. This gives the protein CASSVKAGGTYNEQFF.

J is TRBJ2-5 and V is TRBV12-3 or TRBV12-4; D might be TRBD2 (7 bases). V gave up 7 bases and J gave up 2 bases, with 11 bases separating them. The CDR3 is made up of 13 amino acids. In DNA, the CDR3 is TGTGCCAGCAAGCGGGACACACAAGAGACCCAGTACTTC. It is translated as CASKRDTQETQYF.

The chain is built from TRBV30 and TRBJ1-2; the match to TRBD1 covers 7 bases. The CDR3 has 15 residues. Per the germline V gene, CDR1 is GTSNPN and CDR2 is SVGIG (reference sequence). V was pared by 2 bases and J by 4 bases, with 10 bases of the junction left unmatched. The CDR3 nucleotides read TGTGCCTGGAGTACCCCCAACAGGGGAGGCTATGGCTACACCTTC. It yields the protein CAWSTPNRGGYGYTF.